The 18 T cell receptor beta chains below all came from one sample that was sequenced in a study of T cell repertoires in cytomegalovirus infection. MiXCR was run by TCRdb on the reads, yielding one entry per CDR3 protein. The table records roughly 180,000 distinct CDR3 sequences, about a sixth of them present only once. Specimen: CD8+ T cells from PBMCs. These receptors originate from a human donor in good health (CMV status not recorded). Some clones in this sample may be carry-over from other donors' samples.

The chain links TRBV2 to TRBJ2-7; TRBD1 matches at 7 bases. Germline-derived CDR1 and CDR2 are SNHLY and FYNNEI. This CDR3 has 13 residues. The junction had 5 bases not matched to a gene; V was cut back by 6 bases and J by 3 bases. Here the CDR3 reads CASRGDSFYEQYF. Here the CDR3 DNA reads TGTGCCAGCAGGGGGGACAGCTTCTACGAGCAGTACTTC.

This clonotype was picked up one time. The CDR3: CSATDRNYSNQPQHF. The DNA of the CDR3 is TGCAGTGCTACTGACAGGAACTATAGCAATCAGCCCCAGCATTTT. The chain joins TRBV20-1 to TRBJ1-5, with D possibly matching TRBD1 (6 bases). V was cut by 4 bases and J by 0 bases, with 13 bases left in between. Germline V lookup: CDR1 DFQATT, CDR2 SNEGSKA (reference sequence). CDR3 length: 15 residues.

Only a few counts were recorded for this clonotype. The rearrangement uses TRBV28 and TRBJ1-2, with 7 bases identical to TRBD1. Germline V CDR1 and CDR2: MDHEN, SYDVKM. This CDR3 spans 16 amino acids. V shed 3 bases, J shed 5 bases, and the junction held 12 bases outside the gene matches. In DNA, the CDR3 is TGTGCCAGCAGTTTGCTTTCCAGGGGGGCCTCTTATGGCTACACCTTC. Its translation is CASSLLSRGASYGYTF.

The J gene is TRBJ2-2, the V gene TRBV7-9; TRBD1 matches at 10 bases. Germline CDR1 is SEHNR and CDR2 is FQNEAQ (reference sequence). The V gene end was trimmed by 6 bases and the J gene end by 5 bases; junction bases not matched to a gene: 9. This CDR3 has 16 residues. The CDR3, as DNA: TGTGCCAGCAGTCCATTCCGGACAGGGGGTACCGGGGAGCTGTTTTTT. This codes for CASSPFRTGGTGELFF.

Here the CDR3 DNA reads TGTGCCAGCAGCCCAAGACGGAGCATGAACACTGAAGCTTTCTTT. It yields the protein CASSPRRSMNTEAFF. V is TRBV28 and J is TRBJ1-1; the D is unclear. CDR1 and CDR2 from the germline V gene are MDHEN and SYDVKM. This CDR3 region has 15 residues. The V and J ends lost 6 bases and 0 bases respectively, with 14 bases between them.

This clonotype was observed a few times. This sequence joins TRBV29-1 and TRBJ2-7; D perhaps matches TRBD1 (6 bases). Germline V gives CDR1 SQVTM, CDR2 ANQGSEA. V lost 3 bases, J lost 5 bases, and 11 bases lay in between. This CDR3 spans 12 amino acids. CDR3 DNA sequence: TGCAGCGTTGACACAGGGACGGACGAGCAGTACTTC. It is translated as CSVDTGTDEQYF.

This clonotype showed up just a few times. The chain carries TRBV20-1 and TRBJ2-5; TRBD2 matches at 14 bases. J lost 3 bases, V lost 6 bases, and 9 bases had no gene match. The germline V gene has CDR1 DFQATT and CDR2 SNEGSKA (reference sequence). The CDR3 loop spans 16 amino acids. The CDR3, as DNA: TGCAGTGCCCGAGGGACTAGCGGGGGAGTGGAAGAGACCCAGTACTTC. It yields the protein CSARGTSGGVEETQYF.

In its sample, this clonotype was seen a few times. J is TRBJ2-7 and V is TRBV20-1; the D gene is possibly TRBD1 (7 bases). Per germline, CDR1 DFQATT and CDR2 SNEGSKA (reference sequence). V was pared by 6 bases and J by 2 bases, with 20 bases between. The CDR3 sequence is 15 residues long. DNA of the CDR3: TGCAGTGCCCGACAGGGAGGCAAATTTACCTACGAGCAGTACTTC. Translating it yields CSARQGGKFTYEQYF.

This rearrangement joins TRBV6-2 or TRBV6-3 to TRBJ1-5; the D gene is possibly TRBD1 (5 bases). The CDR3 sequence is 15 residues long. Germline CDR1 reads MNHEY; CDR2 reads SVGEGT. Trimming took 7 bases from V and 2 from J, leaving 15 bases between them. This CDR3 reads CASMEGPYGNQPQHF. The CDR3 DNA follows: TGTGCCAGCATGGAGGGGCCATACGGCAATCAGCCCCAGCATTTT.

This clonotype was counted a few times. The rearrangement links TRBV30 to TRBJ1-1; no definite D call. This CDR3 comprises 12 residues. V was clipped by 5 bases and J by 5 bases, with 12 bases between them. Germline loops: CDR1 GTSNPN, CDR2 SVGIG (reference sequence). CDR3 nucleotide sequence: TGTGCCTGGGCCCCATCCGGGACTGAAGCTTTCTTT. This translates into CAWAPSGTEAFF.

V gene TRBV7-9 combines with J gene TRBJ2-7; D may correspond to TRBD1 or TRBD2 (5 bases each). The CDR3 length is 14 residues. Trimming stripped 7 bases from V and 2 bases from J, with 15 bases between. CDR1 and CDR2 (germline): SEHNR, FQNEAQ (reference sequence). The CDR3 DNA is TGTGCCAGCACCCCATCGAGGGGCCCCTACGAGCAGTACTTC. Protein: CASTPSRGPYEQYF.

There are many counts of this clonotype. In DNA form, the CDR3 reads TGTGCCAGCAGCCCTAGCGGGGGAAATGAGCAGTTCTTC. It specifies CASSPSGGNEQFF. The chain links TRBV7-8 to TRBJ2-1; 10 bases agree with TRBD2. Germline V gene sequence: CDR1 SGHVS, CDR2 FQNEAQ. J gave up 7 bases and V 5 bases, and 2 bases lay outside the gene matches. This CDR3 spans 13 amino acids.

This chain joins TRBV2 and TRBJ2-2, with TRBD2 identical over 9 bases. Germline lookup yields CDR1 SNHLY and CDR2 FYNNEI. V lost 8 bases and J lost 6; bases outside the gene matches: 13. The CDR3 spans 16 residues. Written as DNA, the CDR3 is TGTGCCAGCTGTCTTAGCGGGGGTCGGCGGGCCGGGGAGCTGTTTTTT. Protein sequence: CASCLSGGRRAGELFF.

The V and J genes are TRBV9 and TRBJ2-6; no firm D call. Germline CDR1 SGDLS, CDR2 YYNGEE. Trimming shortened V by 0 bases and J by 0 bases, and 4 bases separated the two germline ends. This CDR3 is built from 15 residues. The CDR3 DNA follows: TGTGCCAGCAGCGTAGGTCGCTCTGGGGCCAACGTCCTGACTTTC. Amino acids: CASSVGRSGANVLTF.

This clonotype was seen a handful of times. The chain recombines TRBV29-1 with TRBJ2-7; 9 bases are a match to TRBD1. CDR3 size: 15 residues. Trimming removed 2 bases from V and 2 bases from J; junction bases left unmatched: 7. Germline assignment: CDR1 SQVTM and CDR2 ANQGSEA. Written as DNA, the CDR3 is TGCAGCGTTGAACTACCGGACAGGGGTCCCTACGAGCAGTACTTC. This codes for CSVELPDRGPYEQYF.

The V gene is TRBV20-1, the J gene TRBJ1-5, with 8 bases lining up with TRBD1. The CDR3 runs to 14 residues. Losses at the gene ends were 3 bases for V and 2 bases for J; bases not matched to a gene: 3. Germline CDR1 reads DFQATT; CDR2 reads SNEGSKA (reference sequence). Here the CDR3 DNA reads TGCAGTGCTAGGGACAGGGTCCGCAATCAGCCCCAGCATTTT. This gives the protein CSARDRVRNQPQHF.

The chain carries TRBV4-1 and TRBJ2-3; D possibly corresponds to TRBD2 (5 bases). CDR1 is MGHRA, CDR2 YSYEKL, per germline. V lost 0 bases, J lost 7 bases, and 8 bases lay in between. CDR3 length equals 13 residues. CDR3 protein: CASSQESGNTQYF. DNA for the CDR3: TGCGCCAGCAGCCAAGAATCGGGAAATACGCAGTATTTT.

V is TRBV6-6 and J is TRBJ1-2, with D unclear. Trimming took 0 bases from V and 8 from J, leaving 16 bases between them. CDR3 length equals 15 residues. Germline V gene data show CDR1 as MNHNY and CDR2 as SVGAGI (reference sequence). The CDR3 DNA sequence: TGTGCCAGCAGTTACTCGAACGGCCAGCGAGAGGGCTACACCTTC. This gives the protein CASSYSNGQREGYTF.